Described below is a single T cell receptor beta chain sequence and its context. This sample was taken from a study of cytotoxic CD8 clonotypes in ibrutinib-treated CLL. For the study at large: The patients comprised roughly 10 relapsed/refractory and about 14 treatment-naive cases, about 18 IGHV unmutated.

Germline assignment: CDR1 SGHNT and CDR2 YYREEE (reference sequence). The CDR3 totals 18 residues. Unmatched junction bases numbered 9, after V lost 0 bases and J lost 0 bases. Sequencing used immunoSEQ multiplex PCR; TCRdb keeps in-frame clones, though not all of them. The data hold 200,000 or so clones, with 60% to 80% observed a single time. Source: PBMCs, taken after 12 months of ibrutinib treatment. The chain couples TRBV5-4 to TRBJ2-5, with 9 bases aligning to TRBD2. This TCR derives from a human donor with chronic lymphocytic leukemia. The CDR3 is CASSLGIAGGGYQETQYF. The CDR3 nucleotides are TGTGCCAGCAGCTTGGGTATTGCGGGAGGGGGGTACCAAGAGACCCAGTACTTC.